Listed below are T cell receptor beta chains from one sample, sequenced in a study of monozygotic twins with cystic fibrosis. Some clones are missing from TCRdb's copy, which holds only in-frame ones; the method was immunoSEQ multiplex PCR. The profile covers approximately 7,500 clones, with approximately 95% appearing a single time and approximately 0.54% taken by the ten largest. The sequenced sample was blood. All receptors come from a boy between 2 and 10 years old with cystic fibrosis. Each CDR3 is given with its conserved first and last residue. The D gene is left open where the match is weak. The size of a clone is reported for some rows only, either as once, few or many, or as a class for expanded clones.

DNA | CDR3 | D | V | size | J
TGTGCCAGCAGCCAAGTAGGCGGGAACACTGAAGCTTTCTTT | CASSQVGGNTEAFF | NA | TRBV7-6 | NA | TRBJ1-1
TGTGCCAGCAGCCCCCTGGGGGGGGGTAGCGGGGGGAGCACAGATACGCAGTATTTT | CASSPLGGGSGGSTDTQYF | TRBD2 | TRBV4-2 | NA | TRBJ2-3
TGCAGTGCCTGGACAGATTATGAAGCTTTCTTT | CSAWTDYEAFF | NA | TRBV20-1 | NA | TRBJ1-1
TGCGCCAGCAGCTTGGGCGAGGGGACACAATATGGCTACACCTTC | CASSLGEGTQYGYTF | NA | TRBV5-1 | NA | TRBJ1-2
TGTGCCAGCAGCTTGATACCCGACCGCTCCCTCCTCTATGGCTACACCTTC | CASSLIPDRSLLYGYTF | NA | TRBV11-2 | NA | TRBJ1-2
TGTGCCAGCAGCTTAAGGGGACTAGCGGGGGCCGAGCAGTTCTTC | CASSLRGLAGAEQFF | TRBD2 | TRBV7-3 | NA | TRBJ2-1
TGCGCCAGCAGCTTGTACCAGGGAGGTACGCAGTATTTT | CASSLYQGGTQYF | NA | TRBV5-1 | NA | TRBJ2-3
TGTGCCAGCAGCTTAACCGACAGCAGCAATCAGCCCCAGCATTTT | CASSLTDSSNQPQHF | NA | TRBV7-8 | NA | TRBJ1-5
TGTGCCATCAGCCCGACAGGGGGCGAAGGCTATGGCTACACCTTC | CAISPTGGEGYGYTF | TRBD1 | TRBV10-3 | NA | TRBJ1-2
TGCGCCAGGACTAGCGGCAATGAGCAGTTCTTC | CARTSGNEQFF | TRBD2 | TRBV10-1 | NA | TRBJ2-1
TGCAGCTTCTTAGGGGTGAACACTGAAGCTTTCTTT | CSFLGVNTEAFF | NA | TRBV29-1 | NA | TRBJ1-1
TGCGCCAGCAGCCAAGGGGGAATGGGACTCCACCAAGAGACCCAGTACTTC | CASSQGGMGLHQETQYF | NA | TRBV7-9 | once | TRBJ2-5
TGCAGCGTTAGGGACAGCAGCTCCTACGAGCAGTACTTC | CSVRDSSSYEQYF | TRBD1 | TRBV29-1 | NA | TRBJ2-7
TGTGCCAGCAGGTCAGGGGACAGGACTCCTGAAGCTTTCTTT | CASRSGDRTPEAFF | NA | TRBV21-1 | NA | TRBJ1-1
TGTGCCAGCTCACCACCGGGCGGGTGGAATGGCTACACCTTC | CASSPPGGWNGYTF | NA | TRBV18 | NA | TRBJ1-2
TGTGCCAGCAGCCGGTCCGGGACTAGCGGGGGAGATACGCAGTATTTT | CASSRSGTSGGDTQYF | TRBD2 | TRBV11-3 | NA | TRBJ2-3
TGTGCCAGTAGTCCTCGACAGGGAATCTCTGGAAACACCATATATTTT | CASSPRQGISGNTIYF | TRBD1 | TRBV19 | NA | TRBJ1-3
TGTGCCAGCAGCTTCGTGGGGACAGGGGAGTGGTACGAGCAGTACTTC | CASSFVGTGEWYEQYF | TRBD1 | TRBV5-8 | NA | TRBJ2-7
TGTGCCAGCAGTCTCGGCGTCGGCAGCAATCAGCCCCAGCATTTT | CASSLGVGSNQPQHF | NA | TRBV6-5 | NA | TRBJ1-5
TGTGCCAGTAGTACTTCTTACGGGGGCATCCAGACCCAGTACTTC | CASSTSYGGIQTQYF | NA | TRBV19 | NA | TRBJ2-5
TGTGCCAGCAGTGAAAACGTCCCGGGCTTGGGCTCTGGAAACACCATATATTTT | CASSENVPGLGSGNTIYF | NA | TRBV6-1 | NA | TRBJ1-3
TGTGCCAGCTCACCCAATAGCGGGGGGGCCCCTGAGCAGTTCTTC | CASSPNSGGAPEQFF | TRBD2 | TRBV18 | NA | TRBJ2-1
TGTGCTAGTGGTTTGCCCCCCGATACGCAGTATTTT | CASGLPPDTQYF | NA | TRBV12-5 | NA | TRBJ2-3
TGCGCCAGCAGCAGGCGTGGGGCAGGGGGCCCAGATACGCAGTATTTT | CASSRRGAGGPDTQYF | TRBD1 | TRBV5-1 | NA | TRBJ2-3
TGCAGTGCTAACGGGCTTTATGGCTACACCTTC | CSANGLYGYTF | NA | TRBV20-1 | NA | TRBJ1-2
TGCGCCAGCAGCTCCGGGTCGGGCTACGAGCAGTACTTC | CASSSGSGYEQYF | NA | TRBV5-1 | NA | TRBJ2-7
TGTGCCAGCAGAATGGACAGTCCCGCAGATACGCAGTATTTT | CASRMDSPADTQYF | NA | TRBV6-5 | NA | TRBJ2-3
TGCGCCAGCGGAAAACGGGGGGGAAACAATGAGCAGTTCTTC | CASGKRGGNNEQFF | TRBD2 | TRBV5-1 | NA | TRBJ2-1
TGTGCCAGCAGCTTGGGGGAATACCAGCCCCAGCATTTT | CASSLGEYQPQHF | NA | TRBV5-6 | NA | TRBJ1-5
TGTGCCACTACGGGACAGGGGAACTACGAGCAGTACTTC | CATTGQGNYEQYF | TRBD1 | TRBV2 | NA | TRBJ2-7
TGTGCCAGCATCCTAAGCGGGGGGGTATACAATGAGCAGTTCTTC | CASILSGGVYNEQFF | TRBD2 | TRBV7-2 | NA | TRBJ2-1
TGTGCCAGCAGCTTAGCCGGGACAGGGACTGAAAAACTGTTTTTT | CASSLAGTGTEKLFF | TRBD1 | TRBV7-9 | NA | TRBJ1-4
TGTGCCAGCAGCTTAGTCCCAGGGGGCGAGGGTTCGTATACAGATACGCAGTATTTT | CASSLVPGGEGSYTDTQYF | TRBD1 | TRBV11-2 | NA | TRBJ2-3
TGTGCTAGCCAGGGGACCGGAGATGAGCAGTTCTTC | CASQGTGDEQFF | NA | TRBV12-5 | once | TRBJ2-1
TGTGCCAGCTCACCACCGGTAGCGGGGAACAATGAGCAGTTCTTC | CASSPPVAGNNEQFF | TRBD2 | TRBV18 | NA | TRBJ2-1
TGTGCCAGCAGCCGAGGTGCCCTTAGCAATCAGCCCCAGCATTTT | CASSRGALSNQPQHF | NA | TRBV5-6 | NA | TRBJ1-5
TGCGCCAGCAGCTTGAGAGTTTCAACATCTGGGGCCAACGTCCTGACTTTC | CASSLRVSTSGANVLTF | NA | TRBV5-1 | NA | TRBJ2-6
TGCGCCAGCAGCTTGGAGTCTTTTGGGTGGAATGGCTACACCTTC | CASSLESFGWNGYTF | NA | TRBV5-1 | NA | TRBJ1-2
TGTGCTAGTGGTGCCAGGGGACAGGGCCATACGGGGACCAACGTCCTGACTTTC | CASGARGQGHTGTNVLTF | TRBD1 | TRBV12-5 | NA | TRBJ2-6
TGCGCCAGCAGGCGTACAGAGGCAGATACGCAGTATTTT | CASRRTEADTQYF | NA | TRBV5-1 | NA | TRBJ2-3
TGTGCCAGCAGCGGATCATTTGGGGGAACGCAGTATTTT | CASSGSFGGTQYF | NA | TRBV9 | NA | TRBJ2-3
TGTGCCAGCAGCCCGCGAGACGGACGGGGTAATGAAAAACTGTTTTTT | CASSPRDGRGNEKLFF | NA | TRBV7-6 | NA | TRBJ1-4
TGTGCCAGCAGTCTAGCTGGGGCCAACGTCCTGACTTTC | CASSLAGANVLTF | NA | TRBV5-6 | NA | TRBJ2-6
TGTGCCAGCAGCTTCCTAGGGCGCGCCATCGGGGAGCTGTTTTTT | CASSFLGRAIGELFF | NA | TRBV5-6 | NA | TRBJ2-2
TGCGCCAGCAGCTTGGACTGGGAGGAGGGTTCACCCCTCCACTTT | CASSLDWEEGSPLHF | NA | TRBV5-1 | few | TRBJ1-6